The rows below give T cell receptor beta chains drawn from one sample of a study of identical twins. TCRdb analysed the 5' RACE reads with MiXCR anew, one entry per CDR3 protein. The sample shows around 450,000 distinct CDR3 sequences, 14% of them seen only once. These data are also associated with another study on yellow fever vaccine responses in identical twins.

The source material was CD4+ T cells sorted from blood. Receptors were obtained from a young woman in good health. Both conserved end residues are part of each CDR3. Fields, in order: V gene, D gene, J gene, CDR3 protein. The D gene is left open where the match is weak.

>TRBV12-3/TRBV12-4|TRBD2|TRBJ2-2
CASSPAGGNTGELFF
>TRBV5-1|TRBD1|TRBJ2-6
CASSSARGQGGYGANVLTF
>TRBV5-1|-|TRBJ2-6
CASSFTGSGANVLTF
>TRBV12-3/TRBV12-4|TRBD1|TRBJ2-7
CASSFGPGQGAYEQYF
>TRBV11-2|TRBD2|TRBJ2-5
CASSQPSRLAGQETQYF
>TRBV7-9|TRBD2|TRBJ2-3
CASRLTSGVTSTDTQYF
>TRBV20-1|-|TRBJ1-1
CSAPPGGAHTEAFF
>TRBV20-1|-|TRBJ2-1
CSARVRLVSDEQFF
>TRBV4-2|-|TRBJ2-2
CASSQDGVYTGELFF
>TRBV20-1|TRBD2|TRBJ2-1
CSARDILKGGGAWNEQFF
>TRBV5-1|-|TRBJ2-7
CASSLLSGTYEQYF
>TRBV20-1|-|TRBJ2-1
CSAAGLPYNEQFF
>TRBV20-1|-|TRBJ2-3
CSARDTRVNTDTQYF
>TRBV7-2|TRBD1|TRBJ1-2
CASSRTGPDGYTF
>TRBV18|TRBD2|TRBJ2-2
CASSKLAYHTGELFF
>TRBV10-3|-|TRBJ1-5
CAISDSNQPQHF
>TRBV18|TRBD1|TRBJ2-2
CASSTTGTGNTGELFF
>TRBV9|-|TRBJ2-7
CASSVEVEQYF
>TRBV10-3|-|TRBJ2-1
CAISESVGVGQFF
>TRBV18|TRBD2|TRBJ2-1
CASSHGLDNEQFF
>TRBV29-1|TRBD1|TRBJ1-2
CSVEDLDRAGGYTF
>TRBV6-2/TRBV6-3|TRBD2|TRBJ2-1
CASSYSTPAGIYNEQFF
>TRBV6-1|-|TRBJ2-7
CASRDTTGYYEQYF
>TRBV7-3|TRBD2|TRBJ2-3
CASSPGGTYTDTQYF
>TRBV6-1|-|TRBJ2-1
CASSDFRGSNQQFF
>TRBV5-5|TRBD1|TRBJ2-7
CASSLALSTGDHEQYF
>TRBV28|-|TRBJ2-7
CASRRTGGGGSYEQYF
>TRBV7-9|-|TRBJ1-1
CASSLSQMNTEAFF
>TRBV4-2|-|TRBJ2-5
CASSQASLTQQETQYF
>TRBV24-1|-|TRBJ2-1
CATSDYQGLGEQFF
>TRBV5-1|TRBD1|TRBJ2-7
CASSWAGTGLNEQYF
>TRBV28|-|TRBJ2-2
CASSTGTSTGELFF
>TRBV5-1|TRBD1|TRBJ2-7
CASGRTGGSYEQYF
>TRBV28|-|TRBJ2-5
CASSRSSFRVGQETQYF
>TRBV5-1|-|TRBJ1-3
CASSLETGDGNTIYF
>TRBV5-1|-|TRBJ2-7
CASSPRPEGIYEQYF
>TRBV24-1|TRBD2|TRBJ2-3
CATSDPRTSGRRSDTQYF
>TRBV25-1|-|TRBJ2-5
CASSDYLGTQYF
>TRBV12-3/TRBV12-4|-|TRBJ2-7
CAPRWWDTVYEQYF
>TRBV5-1|TRBD2|TRBJ2-1
CASSAGLAGGPINNEQFF
>TRBV5-5|-|TRBJ2-3
CASSMTPPPNTDTQYF
>TRBV28|TRBD1|TRBJ2-7
CASRLTGTASYEQYF
>TRBV10-3|TRBD2|TRBJ2-7
CAIGTSEAYEQYF